This is a list of T cell receptor beta chains from one sample in a study of early T cells in non-severe SARS-CoV-2 infection. TCRdb independently ran MiXCR on the 5' RACE reads; one entry per CDR3 protein. This sample yields 50,000 to 60,000 distinct CDR3 sequences, of which 10% are seen a single time; around 4.1% belongs to the top ten. Material: whole blood. All receptors derive from an adult who was a healthcare worker with PCR-confirmed SARS-CoV-2 infection or an uninfected control (not recorded which). CDR3s leave out the opening cysteine and the closing phenylalanine or tryptophan. Expanded clones get a size class; other rows say once, few or many, or leave the size out.

clone_size	cdr3_length	v_call	cdr3_aa
NA	12	TRBV10-2	ASSGGGLLETQY
few	7	TRBV7-9	APLGGQY
many	11	TRBV7-2	ASSSGRFNEQF
NA	12	TRBV5-1	ASGKQGPGNEQF
few	13	TRBV28	ASSFGGAVDFLQY
NA	11	TRBV18	ASSVDFHNEQF
few	11	TRBV5-6	ASSPKVYNEQF
many	16	TRBV15	ATSRASTSGGRTDTQY
few	14	TRBV27	ASSLLGQHPSYEQY
NA	11	TRBV27	ANSLSTGTEAF
many	14	TRBV10-3	AISSQLRRSSYEQY
many	12	TRBV5-4	ASSWKRGQETQY
NA	12	TRBV7-6	ASSLGGIGSEAF
few	13	TRBV5-5	ASSLGLGTGNTIY
few	14	TRBV9	ASSVGTSGMYNEQF
many	15	TRBV11-2	ASSLLGAGGRVGELF
many	13	TRBV9	ASSVTDSLFQPQH
many	12	TRBV19	ASSMRDSSRPQH
NA	14	TRBV4-3	ASSQGFGRGTYEQY
few	15	TRBV3-1	ASSQDEPGGANEKLF
NA	11	TRBV20-1	SARLAFPDTQY
NA	12	TRBV5-5	ASSQIVPPNEQF
many	13	TRBV7-9	ASSSTSGGEETQY
few	14	TRBV19	ASSIALGVGGDEQY
many	11	TRBV20-1	SARGGALTEAF